This T cell receptor beta chain came from a study of blood T cell repertoires in COVID-19. For the study at large: Acute-phase and convalescent COVID-19 samples originated in the United States, Italy and Spain. T cells, B-cell-depleted T cells, or PBMCs supplied cDNA or gDNA.

V gave up 5 bases and J gave up 4 bases, with 21 bases separating them. CDR3 size: 17 residues. Germline-derived CDR1 and CDR2 are SGHVS and FQNEAQ. The authors' processing: Nucleated cell number was recorded as an estimate derived from reference gene primer amplification. The protocol was immunoSEQ multiplex PCR, while the TCRdb copy is restricted to in-frame clones and leaves out a portion. V, J and clone size reflect that table, while D and trimming were determined from the DNA. Of around 69,000 clones listed, about 82% were seen once; the top ten hold roughly 24%. The origin of this receptor is a man in his fifties with acute or convalescent COVID-19. V gene TRBV7-8 combines with J gene TRBJ1-3; tentatively, D is TRBD1 (5 bases). The sequencing input was peripheral blood. The CDR3 loop is CASSQPQVTIWGNTIYF. The CDR3 DNA reads TGTGCCAGCAGCCAACCACAGGTCACGATATGGGGAAACACCATATATTTT.